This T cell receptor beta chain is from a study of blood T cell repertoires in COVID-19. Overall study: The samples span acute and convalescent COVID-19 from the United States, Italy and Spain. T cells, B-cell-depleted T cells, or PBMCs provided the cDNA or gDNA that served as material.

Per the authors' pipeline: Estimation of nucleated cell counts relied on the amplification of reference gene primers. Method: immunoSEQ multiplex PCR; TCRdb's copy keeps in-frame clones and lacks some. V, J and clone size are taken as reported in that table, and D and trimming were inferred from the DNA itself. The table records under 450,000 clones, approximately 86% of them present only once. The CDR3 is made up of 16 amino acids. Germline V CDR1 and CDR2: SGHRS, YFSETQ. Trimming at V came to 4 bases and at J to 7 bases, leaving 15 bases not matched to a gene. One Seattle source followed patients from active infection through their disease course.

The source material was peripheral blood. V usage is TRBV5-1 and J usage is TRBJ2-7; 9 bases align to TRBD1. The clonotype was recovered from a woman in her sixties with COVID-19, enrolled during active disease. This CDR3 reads CASSPTTGTGLLEQYF. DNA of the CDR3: TGCGCCAGCAGCCCCACTACCGGGACAGGGCTTCTTGAGCAGTACTTC.